This TCR beta chain derives from a study of tumor-infiltrating lymphocytes in primary liver carcinoma. Study at large: Patients included men and women of 30 to 69 years. General study results and limits: Only about 7-25% of top clones were detected in each of the five tumor regions.

The V end was cut by 9 bases, the J end by 0 bases, with 23 bases between. Germline loops: CDR1 MNHNS, CDR2 SASEGT. This CDR3 is 17 amino acids long. This clonotype was recorded a few times. What it recognizes is unknown. The authors made TCR beta cDNA from 400 to 600 ng total RNA with a constant-region primer. Slightly modified ARM-PCR served as the procedure for the TCR beta libraries. These libraries came from three rounds of nested multiplex PCR. Running ten to eleven cycles apiece, the first two PCR rounds relied on TRBV1-TRBV30 forward primers together with a C-beta reverse primer. Using its own MiXCR run on the multiplex PCR reads, TCRdb lists one record per CDR3 protein. The table records tens of thousands of distinct CDR3 sequences, almost 80% of them present only once. From roughly 20-30 mg of unsorted bulk tissue, DNA and RNA were co-extracted together. Sampling targeted five separate regions of each tumor, which included the tumor centre. Each tumor sample had over 75% viable tumor cells.

This chain uses TRBV6-1 with TRBJ1-2; no clear D. The receptor was isolated from a woman under 40 with primary liver carcinoma and hepatitis B virus infection. Sequencing was carried out using liver tumor tissue from sampling region 4. Subset reported: tumor region T4, right-lateral pole. DNA of the CDR3: TGTGCCAGTGAACGGTTCCTGGTCCTTAGATCTAACTATGGCTACACCTTC. Translated, it gives CASERFLVLRSNYGYTF.